One and the same sample provided the 23 T cell receptor beta chains below, sequenced in a study of early T cells in non-severe SARS-CoV-2 infection. Each CDR3 protein is one row after TCRdb ran MiXCR on the 5' RACE reads. The sample carries nearly 95,000 distinct CDR3 sequences, over 15% recorded once. Specimen: whole blood, collected at baseline. The origin of the receptors is an adult who was a healthcare worker with PCR-confirmed SARS-CoV-2 infection or an uninfected control (not recorded which).

This clonotype appeared a few times. J is TRBJ2-5 and V is TRBV30; D is ambiguous. Germline V gene lookup returns CDR1 GTSNPN and CDR2 SVGIG (reference sequence). There are 13 residues in the CDR3. Trimming removed 0 bases at V and 5 bases at J, with 10 bases between. CDR3 nucleotides: TGTGCCTGGAGTGTAACCGGGCCCGAGACCCAGTACTTC. It codes for CAWSVTGPETQYF. The variable domain in full, completed from reference TRBV30 and TRBJ2-5, reads SQTIHQWPATLVQPVGSPLSLECTVEGTSNPNLYWYRQAAGRGLQLLFYSVGIGQISSEVPQNLSASRPQDRQFILSSKKLLLSDSGFYLCAWSVTGPETQYFGPGTRLLVL.

In its sample, this clonotype was seen many times. The chain uses TRBV19 and TRBJ2-1; D is unresolved. Germline CDR1 LNHDA, CDR2 SQIVND (reference sequence). CDR3 length equals 15 residues. Trimming took 6 bases from V and 0 from J, leaving 12 bases between them. CDR3 sequence reads: CASRNNRGSYNEQFF. CDR3 nucleotide sequence: TGTGCCAGTAGGAACAACAGAGGCTCCTACAATGAGCAGTTCTTC.

This clonotype was detected only a few times. The J gene is TRBJ2-1, the V gene TRBV18, with D uncertain. Per the germline V gene, CDR1 is KGHSH and CDR2 is LQKENI. V dropped 2 bases and J dropped 0 bases, with 5 bases sitting between them. This CDR3 comprises 14 residues. As DNA, the CDR3 is TGTGCCAGCTCACCAGACCGCTCCTACAATGAGCAGTTCTTC. Residues: CASSPDRSYNEQFF.

This clonotype has more than one count but fewer than ten. The chain has TRBV12-3 or TRBV12-4 and TRBJ1-4; 7 bases are shared with TRBD1. The V segment lost 4 bases and the J segment 7 bases; nucleotides outside the gene matches: 9. The CDR3 sequence is 15 residues long. CDR3 coding DNA: TGTGCCAGCAGTTACGGGACCTCAGGGGGTGAAAAACTGTTTTTT. Translating gives CASSYGTSGGEKLFF.

This clonotype was recorded a few times. The chain recombines TRBV20-1 with TRBJ2-3; D is possibly TRBD1 or TRBD2 (6 bases each). V was trimmed by 4 bases and J by 1 base, leaving 12 bases between them. The CDR3 extends over 14 amino acids. Germline CDR1 reads DFQATT; CDR2 reads SNEGSKA (reference sequence). DNA for the CDR3: TGCAGTGCTACCCGGGGGCGGGGCACAGATACGCAGTATTTT. Its translation is CSATRGRGTDTQYF.

This clonotype was found many times. The chain carries TRBV7-2 and TRBJ2-7, with D unresolved. From germline, CDR1 is SGHTA and CDR2 FQGNSA. Trimming shortened V by 2 bases and J by 0 bases, and 11 bases separated the two germline ends. CDR3 length: 15 amino acids. The CDR3 DNA is TGTGCCAGCAGCTTAAACGGCCTAAGCTCCTACGAGCAGTACTTC. It is translated as CASSLNGLSSYEQYF.

The chain employs TRBV6-1 and TRBJ1-2, with D unclear. In germline, CDR1 is MNHNS, CDR2 SASEGT. CDR3 length: 14 residues. Trimming cost V 4 bases and J 2 bases, with 11 bases left between them. The CDR3 reads CASSARQANYGYTF. The CDR3 nucleotides are TGTGCCAGCAGTGCAAGGCAGGCCAACTATGGCTACACCTTC.

This clonotype was counted only a few times. V and J are TRBV20-1 and TRBJ2-7; 7 bases line up with TRBD2. Germline lookup yields CDR1 DFQATT and CDR2 SNEGSKA (reference sequence). V shed 5 bases, J shed 3 bases, and the junction held 10 bases outside the gene matches. This CDR3 comprises 14 residues. CDR3 region: CSAQAVGGYYEQYF. In DNA form, the CDR3 reads TGCAGTGCTCAGGCCGTGGGAGGGTACTACGAGCAGTACTTC.

This clonotype was seen once. V is TRBV20-1 and J is TRBJ2-5, with 7 bases matching TRBD2. The CDR3 runs 13 residues. Germline lookup yields CDR1 DFQATT and CDR2 SNEGSKA (reference sequence). Trimming at V came to 6 bases and at J to 2 bases, leaving 6 bases not matched to a gene. CDR3 bases: TGCAGTGCCCCGGGGGAGGGGCAAGAGACCCAGTACTTC. It yields the protein CSAPGEGQETQYF.

In this sample, this clonotype turned up many times. The gene calls are TRBV7-9 and TRBJ1-4; 7 bases map to TRBD1. CDR1 and CDR2 (germline): SEHNR, FQNEAQ (reference sequence). This CDR3 is 14 amino acids long. The V gene end was trimmed by 5 bases and the J gene end by 8 bases; junction bases not matched to a gene: 8. The CDR3 DNA follows: TGTGCCAGCAGCAACAGGGGAGGGCTAGAAAAACTGTTTTTT. As protein: CASSNRGGLEKLFF.

The V and J genes are TRBV27 and TRBJ1-1; no firm D call. V shed 8 bases and J shed 0 bases, with 13 bases lying between them. CDR3 size: 14 residues. Germline CDR1 MNHEY, CDR2 SMNVEV (reference sequence). The CDR3 here is CASGDKPMNTEAFF. The CDR3, as DNA: TGTGCCAGCGGAGATAAGCCCATGAACACTGAAGCTTTCTTT.

This clonotype has only a few counts. The rearrangement links TRBV6-6 to TRBJ1-4, with a tentative D call TRBD1 (5 bases). V lost 4 bases and J lost 3, with 12 bases in between. The CDR3 is 15 residues long. Looked up from germline, CDR1 is MNHNY and CDR2 is SVGAGI (reference sequence). The CDR3 nucleotides are TGTGCCAGCAGTTCACCGAGGGGATCTAATGAAAAACTGTTTTTT. It is translated as CASSSPRGSNEKLFF.

This clonotype was counted only a few times. This chain links TRBV18 with TRBJ1-1; a weak D match, TRBD1 (5 bases). V lost 2 bases, J lost 0 bases, and 7 bases lay in between. The length of the CDR3 is 14 residues. CDR1 is KGHSH and CDR2 is LQKENI in the germline V gene. The CDR3: CASSPLQVNTEAFF. DNA of the CDR3: TGTGCCAGCTCACCATTACAGGTGAACACTGAAGCTTTCTTT.

In DNA, the CDR3 is TGTGCCAGCGGGACATCTAACAATGAGCAGTTCTTC. Encoded protein: CASGTSNNEQFF. The V call is TRBV25-1, the J call TRBJ2-1; D perhaps matches TRBD1 (6 bases). Per germline, CDR1 MGHDK and CDR2 SYGVNS. V gave up 8 bases and J gave up 5 bases, with 10 bases separating them. This CDR3 is 12 amino acids long.

Ten or more counts support this clonotype. Germline and junction disagree at one end, which may indicate a read error. V and J are TRBV2 and TRBJ2-5; D not certain. CDR1 and CDR2 (germline): SNHLY, FYNNEI. This CDR3 is 13 amino acids long. The CDR3 nucleotides are TGTGCCAGCAGTGGCCCGAACCAGGAGACCCAGTACTTC. Translating it yields CASSGPNQETQYF.

V usage is TRBV28 and J usage is TRBJ2-3; 11 bases fit TRBD2. Germline V gene lookup returns CDR1 MDHEN and CDR2 SYDVKM. The CDR3 consists of 16 residues. V lost 5 bases, J lost 3 bases, and 7 bases stayed unmatched. CDR3 amino acids: CASSQGTSGSTDTQYF. In DNA, the CDR3 is TGTGCCAGCAGTCAGGGGACTAGCGGATCAACAGATACGCAGTATTTT.

V usage is TRBV13 and J usage is TRBJ2-7; 7 positions agree with TRBD2. Looked up from germline, CDR1 is PRHDT and CDR2 is FYEKMQ (reference sequence). The CDR3 has 15 amino acids. Trimming cost V 0 bases and J 3 bases; bases outside gene matches: 5. As DNA, the CDR3 is TGTGCCAGCAGCTTAGGCCTCGGGACTAACTACGAGCAGTACTTC. Translation gives CASSLGLGTNYEQYF.

The CDR3 reads CSVAWGLGSQYF. The CDR3 DNA reads as TGCAGCGTTGCCTGGGGCTTGGGTTCGCAGTATTTT. The genes are TRBV29-1 and TRBJ2-3; D perhaps matches TRBD1 (5 bases). CDR3 length: 12 residues. Between the trimmed V and J ends, which lost 4 bases and 10 bases, there was a span of 15 bases. CDR1 and CDR2 from the germline V gene are SQVTM and ANQGSEA.

The rearrangement joins TRBV5-1 to TRBJ2-5, with 10 bases that match TRBD1. Germline CDR1 is SGHRS and CDR2 is YFSETQ. The trim removed 4 bases at V and 5 bases at J, leaving 8 bases unmatched. This CDR3 contains 15 residues. The CDR3 here is CASSPSGTGAETQYF. In DNA, the CDR3 is TGCGCCAGCAGCCCATCCGGGACAGGGGCGGAGACCCAGTACTTC.

This clonotype was counted between two and nine times. The chain has TRBV5-1 and TRBJ2-1; no definite D call. Germline-derived CDR1 and CDR2 are SGHRS and YFSETQ. The V end lost 1 base, the J end lost 15 bases, and 14 bases lay between the germline ends. The CDR3 sequence is 12 residues long. CDR3 protein: CASSLLGRGLFF. Here the CDR3 DNA reads TGCGCCAGCAGCTTGCTGGGTCGAGGCCTGTTCTTC.

This clonotype was picked up a small number of times. V gene TRBV7-6 combines with J gene TRBJ2-3; D remains ambiguous. CDR1 is SGHVS, CDR2 FNYEAQ, per germline. Trimming shortened V by 8 bases and J by 0 bases, and 6 bases separated the two germline ends. The CDR3 is 12 residues long. The CDR3 sequence is CASGRSTDTQYF. CDR3 in DNA: TGTGCCAGCGGGCGGAGCACAGATACGCAGTATTTT.

The chain recombines TRBV20-1 with TRBJ2-3, with D unclear. Per germline, CDR1 DFQATT and CDR2 SNEGSKA (reference sequence). The CDR3 covers 12 residues. With 2 bases removed from V and 2 bases from J, the gap between germline ends came to 5 bases. DNA for the CDR3: TGCAGTGCTAGACGTTACACAGATACGCAGTATTTT. The encoded protein is CSARRYTDTQYF.

This clonotype was observed a few times. This sequence joins TRBV20-1 and TRBJ2-2, with D perhaps matching TRBD1 (5 bases). Trimming pared 2 bases from V and 4 bases from J, leaving 11 bases between. The CDR3 totals 14 residues. Looked up from germline, CDR1 is DFQATT and CDR2 is SNEGSKA (reference sequence). The CDR3 DNA sequence: TGCAGTGCTAGACAGGGATCAGGCACCGGGGAGCTGTTTTTT. Translated, it gives CSARQGSGTGELFF.